These 26 T cell receptor beta chains share one sample of origin, sequenced in a study of blood T cell repertoires in COVID-19. Produced via immunoSEQ multiplex PCR; TCRdb's table is partial and in-frame only. This table holds about 330,000 clones, approximately 92% found once. The material sequenced was PBMCs or T cells enriched from blood (not recorded which). These receptors were collected from a woman under 40 who had recovered from COVID-19.

This sequence joins TRBV29-1 and TRBJ1-1; D call uncertain. Germline CDR1 and CDR2: SQVTM and ANQGSEA. Trimming shortened V by 1 base and J by 4 bases, and 7 bases separated the two germline ends. The CDR3 has 12 amino acids. CDR3 in amino acids: CSVEGGGTEAFF. CDR3 bases: TGCAGCGTTGAAGGAGGCGGCACTGAAGCTTTCTTT. The full variable domain, completed using reference TRBV29-1 and TRBJ1-1, is SAVISQKPSRDICQRGTSLTIQCQVDSQVTMMFWYRQQPGQSLTLIATANQGSEATYESGFVIDKFPISRPNLTFSTLTVSNMSPEDSSIYLCSVEGGGTEAFFGQGTRLTVV.

The chain joins TRBV19 to TRBJ1-5; D unclear. CDR3 length equals 14 residues. The ends were cut back, 8 bases at V and 4 bases at J, with 15 bases in the middle. CDR1 and CDR2 from the germline V gene are LNHDA and SQIVND (reference sequence). The CDR3 DNA sequence: TGTGCCAGTGTTACCCGGGGTCGGAATCAGCCCCAGCATTTT. As protein: CASVTRGRNQPQHF.

V is TRBV29-1 and J is TRBJ2-3, with 8 positions matching TRBD1. The length of the CDR3 is 14 residues. V gave up 7 bases and J gave up 1 base; unmatched junction bases: 7. Germline V gives CDR1 SQVTM, CDR2 ANQGSEA. The CDR3 DNA sequence: TGCAGCGCTCCGGACAGGGAAGGCACAGATACGCAGTATTTT. Translated: CSAPDREGTDTQYF.

The chain carries TRBV29-1 and TRBJ2-1; 9 nucleotides match TRBD1. The J segment lost 0 bases and the V segment lost 1 base, leaving 4 bases of the junction unmatched. CDR1 is SQVTM and CDR2 is ANQGSEA in the germline V gene. The CDR3 loop spans 16 amino acids. CDR3 loop: CSVEGGTGRSYNEQFF. CDR3 nucleotides: TGCAGCGTTGAAGGAGGGACAGGGCGCTCCTACAATGAGCAGTTCTTC.

This rearrangement joins TRBV14 to TRBJ2-7; TRBD1 matches at 10 bases. CDR1 SGHDN and CDR2 FVKESK come from the germline V gene. CDR3 size: 15 residues. V was clipped by 4 bases and J by 2 bases; unmatched bases: 5. CDR3 in amino acids: CASSPGDRGTYEQYF. In DNA form, the CDR3 reads TGTGCCAGCAGCCCGGGGGACAGGGGTACCTACGAGCAGTACTTC.

The chain carries TRBV28 and TRBJ2-7; a possible D gene is TRBD2 (6 bases). Per the germline V gene, CDR1 is MDHEN and CDR2 is SYDVKM. V was trimmed by 7 bases and J by 3 bases, leaving 22 bases between them. The CDR3 has 16 residues. The CDR3 nucleotides read TGTGCCAGCAAAGGAGGGATAAGTGGGCTAAACTACGAGCAGTACTTC. Translated, it gives CASKGGISGLNYEQYF.

The chain is built from TRBV28 and TRBJ1-2; D might be TRBD1 (5 bases). In germline, CDR1 is MDHEN, CDR2 SYDVKM. V gave up 6 bases and J gave up 4 bases, with 21 bases separating them. The CDR3 runs 16 residues. CDR3: CASRRGPGGGIYGYTF. The CDR3 bases are TGTGCCAGCAGACGAGGACCCGGCGGGGGTATCTATGGCTACACCTTC.

The chain links TRBV3-1 (or the pseudogene TRBV3-2) to TRBJ2-1, with 9 bases matching TRBD2. Per the germline V gene, CDR1 is LGHDT and CDR2 is YNNKEL (reference sequence). The CDR3 covers 15 residues. V lost 1 base and J lost 8; bases outside the gene matches: 6. CDR3 nucleotide sequence: TGTGCCAGCAGCCAAGGCAATAGCGGGGGTGATGAGCAGTTCTTC. Encoded protein: CASSQGNSGGDEQFF.

The chain recombines TRBV28 with TRBJ1-2, with a tentative D call TRBD1 (5 bases). Trimming removed 4 bases from V and 3 bases from J, with 18 bases in between. The CDR3 runs 16 residues. Looked up from germline, CDR1 is MDHEN and CDR2 is SYDVKM. CDR3 sequence (DNA): TGTGCCAGCAGTTCCCTAGAAGGGGCTTCTTACTATGGCTACACCTTC. It yields the protein CASSSLEGASYYGYTF.

This rearrangement joins TRBV7-2 to TRBJ2-2, with no clear D. CDR1 and CDR2 (germline): SGHTA, FQGNSA. The length of the CDR3 is 15 residues. Deletions cut 2 bases from V and 1 base from J, with 8 bases between. The CDR3 nucleotides read TGTGCCAGCAGCTTAAACTTTGTGAACACCGGGGAGCTGTTTTTT. Encoded protein: CASSLNFVNTGELFF.

Written as DNA, the CDR3 is TGTGCCAGCAGTCGGACTAGCACATACGAGCAGTACTTC. Its protein is CASSRTSTYEQYF. The genes are TRBV2 and TRBJ2-7; 8 positions match TRBD2. This CDR3 is 13 amino acids long. Germline CDR1 and CDR2: SNHLY and FYNNEI. V shed 5 bases, J shed 4 bases, and the junction held 4 bases outside the gene matches.

This chain uses TRBV9 with TRBJ2-3, with 8 positions matching TRBD2. V dropped 3 bases and J dropped 6; count of bases not matched to a gene: 3. This CDR3 is built from 13 residues. Germline CDR1 SGDLS, CDR2 YYNGEE. The CDR3 DNA reads as TGTGCCAGCAGCGCAAGACTAGCGGATACGCAGTATTTT. Residues: CASSARLADTQYF.

This chain joins TRBV4-2 and TRBJ1-3; TRBD1 agrees at 7 bases. This CDR3 is 16 amino acids long. The J segment lost 2 bases and the V segment lost 5 bases, leaving 9 bases of the junction unmatched. Germline CDR1 reads LGHNA; CDR2 reads YNFKEQ. The CDR3 DNA reads as TGTGCCAGCAGCACTGACCCCGGGACAGCTGGAAACACCATATATTTT. Translating it yields CASSTDPGTAGNTIYF.

The genes are TRBV4-1 and TRBJ2-3, with TRBD2 matching over 11 bases. With V trimmed by 2 bases and J by 3 bases, 4 bases remained unmatched. Germline assignment: CDR1 MGHRA and CDR2 YSYEKL. This CDR3 is built from 16 residues. The CDR3 protein is CASSQSTSGKTDTQYF. The CDR3 bases are TGCGCCAGCAGCCAATCGACTAGCGGGAAAACAGATACGCAGTATTTT.

This clone appeared once. The CDR3 nucleotides read TGTGCCAGCAGCGCACAGGGGGCTCATCAGCCCCAGCATTTT. It encodes CASSAQGAHQPQHF. The chain uses TRBV7-9 and TRBJ1-5; 9 nucleotides agree with TRBD1. With V trimmed by 5 bases and J by 5 bases, 4 bases remained unmatched. The CDR3 runs 14 residues. The germline V gene has CDR1 SEHNR and CDR2 FQNEAQ (reference sequence). The full variable domain, with the rest looked up from reference TRBV7-9 and TRBJ1-5, is DTGVSQNPRHKITKRGQNVTFRCDPISEHNRLYWYRQTLGQGPEFLTYFQNEAQLEKSRLLSDRFSAERPKGSFSTLEIQRTEQGDSAMYLCASSAQGAHQPQHFGDGTRLSIL.

The V gene is TRBV27, the J gene TRBJ2-3; D is uncertain. CDR3 size: 12 residues. Germline V lookup: CDR1 MNHEY, CDR2 SMNVEV (reference sequence). The V end was cut by 4 bases, the J end by 7 bases, with 9 bases between. In DNA, the CDR3 is TGTGCCAGCAGTTCACTCACGAATACGCAGTATTTT. Translation: CASSSLTNTQYF.

This clone has more than one count but fewer than ten. This sequence joins TRBV6-2 or TRBV6-3 and TRBJ2-1; TRBD2 agrees at 10 bases. J lost 3 bases, V lost 4 bases, and 12 bases had no gene match. From germline, CDR1 is MNHEY and CDR2 SVGEGT. The CDR3 length is 18 residues. The CDR3 region has the DNA TGTGCCAGCAGTTCAGGCGCTAGCGGGAGTTTTAGCTACAATGAGCAGTTCTTC. Its translation is CASSSGASGSFSYNEQFF.

This rearrangement joins TRBV5-6 to TRBJ1-2; the D gene is possibly TRBD1 (6 bases). This CDR3 contains 14 residues. Germline CDR1 SGHDT, CDR2 YYEEEE. Deletions cut 4 bases from V and 7 bases from J, with 17 bases between. CDR3 nucleotide sequence: TGTGCCAGCAGCGGGTTCGACAGGTTTTTTGGCTACACCTTC. It codes for CASSGFDRFFGYTF. Together with reference TRBV5-6 and TRBJ1-2, the CDR3 gives the full variable domain: DAGVTQSPTHLIKTRGQQVTLRCSPKSGHDTVSWYQQALGQGPQFIFQYYEEEERQRGNFPDRFSGHQFPNYSSELNVNALLLGDSALYLCASSGFDRFFGYTFGSGTRLTVV.

J is TRBJ1-2 and V is TRBV5-6; 10 bases map to TRBD1. Per the germline V gene, CDR1 is SGHDT and CDR2 is YYEEEE. The CDR3 sequence is 17 residues long. V was pared by 4 bases and J by 4 bases, with 13 bases of the junction left unmatched. The CDR3 loop reads CASSPRTGGFISYGYTF. CDR3 DNA sequence: TGTGCCAGCAGCCCCAGGACAGGGGGGTTCATAAGCTATGGCTACACCTTC.

The V and J genes are TRBV5-1 and TRBJ1-4; 7 nucleotides match TRBD1. Germline V gene sequence: CDR1 SGHRS, CDR2 YFSETQ. The V segment lost 6 bases and the J segment 7 bases; nucleotides outside the gene matches: 12. The CDR3 covers 15 residues. CDR3: CASKTTGALSEKLFF. In DNA form, the CDR3 reads TGCGCCAGCAAAACAACAGGGGCCCTTAGTGAAAAACTGTTTTTT.

V usage is TRBV7-2 and J usage is TRBJ2-1; no clear D gene. Trimming shortened V by 1 base and J by 8 bases, and 12 bases separated the two germline ends. Germline V lookup: CDR1 SGHTA, CDR2 FQGNSA. The length of the CDR3 is 14 residues. CDR3 protein: CASSLDAGLYEQFF. The CDR3 bases are TGTGCCAGCAGCTTAGACGCTGGGCTCTATGAGCAGTTCTTC.

This chain uses TRBV3-1 (or the pseudogene TRBV3-2) with TRBJ2-1, with TRBD2 matching 16 bases. The CDR3 loop spans 15 amino acids. Germline loops: CDR1 LGHDT, CDR2 YNNKEL (reference sequence). Trimming cost V 4 bases and J 12 bases; bases outside gene matches: 6. Here the CDR3 reads CASSPKGTSGRGQFF. CDR3 in DNA: TGTGCCAGCAGCCCTAAAGGGACTAGCGGGAGGGGGCAGTTCTTC.

The rearrangement uses TRBV7-3 and TRBJ2-3; D is perhaps TRBD1 (5 bases). This CDR3 has 16 residues. V lost 2 bases and J lost 1, with 13 bases in between. Germline V gene sequence: CDR1 SGHTA, CDR2 FQGTGA. The CDR3 DNA sequence: TGTGCCAGCAGCTTATTAGGGGCTATGGGCACAGATACGCAGTATTTT. Residues: CASSLLGAMGTDTQYF.

The chain is built from TRBV18 and TRBJ1-3, with D uncertain. The CDR3 has 15 residues. Germline V CDR1 and CDR2: KGHSH, LQKENI. The V gene lost 3 bases and the J gene lost 0 bases, with 9 bases spanning the gap. As DNA, the CDR3 is TGTGCCAGCTCACCTCGACACAGCTCTGGAAACACCATATATTTT. It specifies CASSPRHSSGNTIYF.

V usage is TRBV6-5 and J usage is TRBJ2-7; 9 bases map to TRBD1. This CDR3 contains 13 residues. The germline V gene has CDR1 MNHEY and CDR2 SVGAGI. The V gene end was trimmed by 6 bases and the J gene end by 7 bases; junction bases not matched to a gene: 7. CDR3 sequence: CASRDRGIREQYF. The CDR3 coding sequence is TGTGCCAGCAGGGACAGGGGAATCAGAGAGCAGTACTTC.

This clone appeared once. This sequence joins TRBV6-2 or TRBV6-3 and TRBJ2-1; 8 bases line up with TRBD1. V was clipped by 5 bases and J by 5 bases; unmatched bases: 2. This CDR3 has 13 amino acids. Per the germline V gene, CDR1 is MNHEY and CDR2 is SVGEGT. CDR3 bases: TGTGCCAGCAGTGAGACAGGGGACAATGAGCAGTTCTTC. The encoded protein is CASSETGDNEQFF.